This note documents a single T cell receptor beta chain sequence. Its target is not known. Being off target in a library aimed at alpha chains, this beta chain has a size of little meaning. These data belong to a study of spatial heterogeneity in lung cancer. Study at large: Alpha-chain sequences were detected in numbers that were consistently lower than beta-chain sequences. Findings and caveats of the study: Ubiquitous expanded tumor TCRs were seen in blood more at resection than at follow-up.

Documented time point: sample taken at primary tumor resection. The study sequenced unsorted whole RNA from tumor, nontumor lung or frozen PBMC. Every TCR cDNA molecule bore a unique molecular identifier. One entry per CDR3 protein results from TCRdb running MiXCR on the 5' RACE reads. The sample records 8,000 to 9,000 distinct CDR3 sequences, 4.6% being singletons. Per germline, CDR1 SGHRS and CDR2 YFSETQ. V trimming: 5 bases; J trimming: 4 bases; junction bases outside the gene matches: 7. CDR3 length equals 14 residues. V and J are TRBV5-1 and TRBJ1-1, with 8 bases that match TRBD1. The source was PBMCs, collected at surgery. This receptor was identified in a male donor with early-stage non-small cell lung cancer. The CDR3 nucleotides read TGCGCCAGCAGTTGGGACACAGGGGGCACTGAAGCTTTCTTT. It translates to CASSWDTGGTEAFF. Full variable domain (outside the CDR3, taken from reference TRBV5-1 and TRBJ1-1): KAGVTQTPRYLIKTRGQQVTLSCSPISGHRSVSWYQQTPGQGLQFLFEYFSETQRNKGNFPGRFSGRQFSNSRSEMNVSTLELGDSALYLCASSWDTGGTEAFFGQGTRLTVV.